A selection of T cell receptor beta chains follows, all from one sample in a study of T cells in localized non-small cell lung cancer. TCRdb keeps only in-frame clones here, not all; method: immunoSEQ multiplex PCR. This table holds some 1,100 clones, more than 20% found once. Sequencing was performed on normal lung tissue next to the tumor, taken before any cancer treatment. The receptor source for this set is a female donor older than 55 with stage III lung adenocarcinoma. Both conserved end residues are part of each CDR3. D genes are given only for firm matches. Size tells how often a clone was seen (once, few, many) or the class of an expanded clone, and some rows leave it out.

TRBV28,TRBJ1-1,-,-,TGTGCCAGCAGTTTTGGGGCAGGGCTTGGGACTGAAGCTTTCTTT,CASSFGAGLGTEAFF
TRBV6-8,TRBJ2-1,-,medium-sized,TGTGCCAGCAGCCCCTTCTACTACAATGAGCAGTTCTTC,CASSPFYYNEQFF
TRBV6-8,TRBJ2-7,-,medium-sized,TGTGCCAGCAGTACAGATTCCTACGAGCAGTACTTC,CASSTDSYEQYF
TRBV11-3,TRBJ2-2,TRBD1,medium-sized,TGTGCCAGCAGCTCCCGGGACAGGGGAACCGGGGAGCTGTTTTTT,CASSSRDRGTGELFF
TRBV11-3,TRBJ1-1,-,-,TGTGCCAGCAGCTTCGGGCAGGGCCCGAACACTGAAGCTTTCTTT,CASSFGQGPNTEAFF
TRBV15,TRBJ1-5,TRBD1,few,TGTGCCACCAGCTTACGGACAGGGAACGCTAATCAGCCCCAGCATTTT,CATSLRTGNANQPQHF
TRBV6-8,TRBJ1-2,-,few,TGTGCCAGCAGCAGGGAAGGCGGTGGCTACACCTTC,CASSREGGGYTF
TRBV11-3,TRBJ2-7,TRBD1,-,TGTGCCAGCAGCTACTCCGGGACAGGGGGGGACGAGCAGTACTTC,CASSYSGTGGDEQYF
TRBV30,TRBJ1-4,-,-,TGTGCCTGGGCCAGACAAACTAATGAAAAACTGTTTTTT,CAWARQTNEKLFF
TRBV11-3,TRBJ1-1,TRBD1,medium-sized,TGTGCCAGCAGCCACCGGGACAGGGAAACTACTGAAGCTTTCTTT,CASSHRDRETTEAFF
TRBV28,TRBJ1-5,TRBD1,-,TGTGCCAGCAGTTTTACGCAGGGGGCGGGTTATAGCAATCAGCCCCAGCATTTT,CASSFTQGAGYSNQPQHF
TRBV19,TRBJ1-5,-,-,TGTGCCAGTAGTATTTTGTATCAGCCCCAGCATTTT,CASSILYQPQHF
TRBV6-8,TRBJ2-7,TRBD1,large,TGTGCCAGCAGCCGGACTGCAGGGGGCGCGGTAGGCTACGAGCAGTACTTC,CASSRTAGGAVGYEQYF
TRBV12-5,TRBJ2-5,TRBD2,few,TGTGCCAGCTCATGGGGGGGAGCCACGCCCCAGAGTAAGGAGACCCAGTACTTC,CASSWGGATPQSKETQYF
TRBV25-1,TRBJ2-3,-,-,TGTGCCAGCAGTGACACAGAGCGCACAGATACGCAGTATTTT,CASSDTERTDTQYF
TRBV30,TRBJ1-2,-,few,TGTGCCTGGAGTGACCCCCAGGGGAACTATGGCTACACCTTC,CAWSDPQGNYGYTF
TRBV15,TRBJ2-3,-,few,TGTGCCACCAGCAGAGAGAATACAGGGCCCACTAGCACAGATACGCAGTATTTT,CATSRENTGPTSTDTQYF
TRBV5-1,TRBJ2-7,-,-,TGCGCCAGCAGCTTGGTTTCCGGGCGTCCCGGGGAGCAGTACTTC,CASSLVSGRPGEQYF
TRBV9,TRBJ1-5,TRBD1,few,TGTGCCAGCAGCGGCCGGGACAGGCCGAATCAGCCCCAGCATTTT,CASSGRDRPNQPQHF
TRBV11-3,TRBJ1-3,-,-,TGTGCCAGCAGCGAGGACGGAATGAAGCTTCGACGAAACACCATATATTTT,CASSEDGMKLRRNTIYF
TRBV6-8,TRBJ1-1,TRBD1,medium-sized,TGTGCCAGCAGTTATCAGGGGGCCGCTGAAGCTTTCTTT,CASSYQGAAEAFF
TRBV30,TRBJ1-5,TRBD1,-,TGTGCCTGGAGTGTACAGGGGGCGTCTCAGCCCCAGCATTTT,CAWSVQGASQPQHF
TRBV6-8,TRBJ2-5,TRBD1,few,TGTGCCAGCAGTCGTTCACCCCGGGACAGGGGTATTATTGGGGACCAAGAGACCCAGTACTTC,CASSRSPRDRGIIGDQETQYF
TRBV29-1,TRBJ1-2,TRBD1,-,TGCAGCGTTGAGAGGGGACAGGGCTACTACACCTTC,CSVERGQGYYTF
TRBV6-8,TRBJ2-7,-,few,TGTGCCAGCAGTTACTCGACCCAGGGGTCAACCTCCGAGCAGTACTTC,CASSYSTQGSTSEQYF
TRBV9,TRBJ2-7,-,medium-sized,TGTGCCAGCACGAATGGGGGGCCCGAGCAGTACTTC,CASTNGGPEQYF
TRBV11-3,TRBJ2-5,TRBD2,medium-sized,TGTGCCAGCAGCTTAATAGCGGGAGGACAAGAGACCCAGTACTTC,CASSLIAGGQETQYF
TRBV6-8,TRBJ1-4,-,-,TGTGCCAGCACCGGCCCCAGGGAAATGGCTAATGAAAAACTGTTTTTT,CASTGPREMANEKLFF
TRBV10-3,TRBJ1-5,-,few,TGTGCCATCAGTGAGGGGGGTCAGCCCCAGCATTTT,CAISEGGQPQHF
TRBV11-3,TRBJ1-1,-,few,TGTGCCAGCAGTCGGCGCGGGGGGGCAGGCACTGAAGCTTTCTTT,CASSRRGGAGTEAFF
TRBV28,TRBJ2-7,TRBD1,few,TGTGCCAGCAGAGCGACAGGGCTGAGGGAGCAGTACTTC,CASRATGLREQYF
TRBV28,TRBJ2-7,TRBD2,large,TGTGCCAGCAGTGACCTAGCGGGACCCTACGAGCAGTACTTC,CASSDLAGPYEQYF
TRBV6-8,TRBJ2-7,TRBD1,-,TGTGCCAGCAGTACAATTCACAGGGGCCTTACCTACGAGCAGTACTTC,CASSTIHRGLTYEQYF
TRBV6-7,TRBJ1-1,-,-,TGTGCCAGCAGTTTGGGGACTGAAGCTTTCTTT,CASSLGTEAFF
TRBV6-8,TRBJ2-1,TRBD2,few,TGTGCCAGCAGTTACCGGTCTAGCGGGAGATATGAGCAGTTCTTC,CASSYRSSGRYEQFF
TRBV9,TRBJ1-1,-,medium-sized,TGTGCCAGCAGCTTAGGGGGGCCTGAAGCTTTCTTT,CASSLGGPEAFF
TRBV19,TRBJ2-7,-,-,TGTGCCAGTAGTATCCCAGGGAACTACGAGCAGTACTTC,CASSIPGNYEQYF
TRBV28,TRBJ2-3,TRBD2,-,TGTGCCAGCAGTTTTCCCACCCGGACTAGAGGTTACACAGATACGCAGTATTTT,CASSFPTRTRGYTDTQYF
TRBV5-1,TRBJ2-5,-,-,TGCGCCAGCAGCTTGGGGGTGGGCAGTGGCCAAGAGACCCAGTACTTC,CASSLGVGSGQETQYF
TRBV28,TRBJ1-5,TRBD1,-,TGTGCCAGCAGCACTGACAGGGCTAGCAATCAGCCCCAGCATTTT,CASSTDRASNQPQHF
TRBV4-1,TRBJ2-7,-,few,TGCGCCAGCAGCCAAGAGCCCATCAGGGGGGCGTCCTACGAGCAGTACTTC,CASSQEPIRGASYEQYF
TRBV11-3,TRBJ2-7,TRBD2,few,TGTGCCAGCAGCCCCACTAGCGGGAGGCCCTACGAGCAGTACTTC,CASSPTSGRPYEQYF
TRBV19,TRBJ1-2,TRBD1,-,TGTGCCAGTAGTATAAGGGAAACAGGGGGCAACTATGGCTACACCTTC,CASSIRETGGNYGYTF
TRBV9,TRBJ1-3,-,-,TGTGCCAGCAGCGTCTCACGGGGGGCGAGAAACACCATATATTTT,CASSVSRGARNTIYF
TRBV11-3,TRBJ1-5,-,few,TGTGCCAGCAGCGGACCCGGGACGGACATCTTGAGGCAGCCCCAGCATTTT,CASSGPGTDILRQPQHF
TRBV9,TRBJ1-1,-,large,TGTGCCAGCAGTGGGCAGCTGAACACTGAAGCTTTCTTT,CASSGQLNTEAFF
TRBV6-8,TRBJ2-7,TRBD2,-,TGTGCCAGCAGACCCAGCGGGGCAAGCTCCTACGAGCAGTACTTC,CASRPSGASSYEQYF
TRBV28,TRBJ1-5,TRBD1,once,TGTGCCAGCAGATCACCCACGGGACAGGGATGGGGTCAGCCCCAGCATTTT,CASRSPTGQGWGQPQHF
TRBV11-3,TRBJ2-5,TRBD1,-,TGTGCCAGCAGCCCGATGGACAGGGGCCAAGAGACCCAGTACTTC,CASSPMDRGQETQYF
TRBV15,TRBJ2-1,TRBD1,-,TGTGCCACCCGGACTAAAGGGACAGGGGGTTACAATGAGCAGTTCTTC,CATRTKGTGGYNEQFF
TRBV9,TRBJ2-3,-,few,TGTGCCAGCAAAGTGAGTAGCGGCACAGATACGCAGTATTTT,CASKVSSGTDTQYF
TRBV10-3,TRBJ2-5,-,few,TGTGCCATCAGGGACCCGACAGGCCAAGAGACCCAGTACTTC,CAIRDPTGQETQYF
TRBV7-2,TRBJ1-1,-,medium-sized,TGTGCCAGCAGCGCAGACAGTAACACTGAAGCTTTCTTT,CASSADSNTEAFF
TRBV19,TRBJ2-7,TRBD2,-,TGTGCCAGTAGTATAGCAGGACTAGCAACCGAGCAGTACTTC,CASSIAGLATEQYF
TRBV6-7,TRBJ2-7,-,few,TGTGCCATCGGACAGAACTACGAGCAGTACTTC,CAIGQNYEQYF
TRBV11-3,TRBJ2-5,TRBD2,-,TGTGCCAGCAGCTCGCTAGCGGGAGTTTTGGAGACCCAGTACTTC,CASSSLAGVLETQYF
TRBV19,TRBJ2-4,-,-,TGTGCCAGTAGTCAAGGTCGCAAAAACATTCAGTACTTC,CASSQGRKNIQYF